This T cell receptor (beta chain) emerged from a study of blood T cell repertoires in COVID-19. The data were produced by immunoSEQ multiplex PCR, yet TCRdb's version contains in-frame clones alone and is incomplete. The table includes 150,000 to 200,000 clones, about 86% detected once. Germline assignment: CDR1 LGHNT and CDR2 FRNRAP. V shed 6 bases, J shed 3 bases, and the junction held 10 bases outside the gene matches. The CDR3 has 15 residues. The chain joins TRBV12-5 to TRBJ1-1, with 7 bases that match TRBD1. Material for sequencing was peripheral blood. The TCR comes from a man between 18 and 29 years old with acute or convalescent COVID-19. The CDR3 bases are TGTGCTAGTGGACAGACAGGGATCAGAGACACTGAAGCTTTCTTT. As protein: CASGQTGIRDTEAFF. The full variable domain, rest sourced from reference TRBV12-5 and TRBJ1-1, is DARVTQTPRHKVTEMGQEVTMRCQPILGHNTVFWYRQTMMQGLELLAYFRNRAPLDDSGMPKDRFSAEMPDATLATLKIQPSEPRDSAVYFCASGQTGIRDTEAFFGQGTRLTVV.